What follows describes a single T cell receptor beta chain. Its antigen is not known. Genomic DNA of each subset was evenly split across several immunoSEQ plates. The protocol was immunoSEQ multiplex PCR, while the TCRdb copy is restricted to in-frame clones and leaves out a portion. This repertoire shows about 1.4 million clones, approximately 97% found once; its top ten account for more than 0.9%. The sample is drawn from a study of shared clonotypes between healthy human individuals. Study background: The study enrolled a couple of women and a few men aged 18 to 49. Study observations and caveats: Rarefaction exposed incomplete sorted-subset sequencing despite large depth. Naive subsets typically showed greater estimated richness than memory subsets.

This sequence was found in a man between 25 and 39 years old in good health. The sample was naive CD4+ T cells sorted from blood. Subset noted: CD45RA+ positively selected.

The CDR3 reads CASSFVVYEQFF. The DNA for the CDR3 is TGTGCCAGCAGCTTCGTGGTGTATGAGCAGTTCTTC. The chain is built from TRBV7-9 and TRBJ2-1; D is unclear. CDR3 size: 12 residues. Germline values: CDR1 SEHNR, CDR2 FQNEAQ (reference sequence). V lost 3 bases and J 8 bases, leaving 8 bases between the germline ends.